The rows below give T cell receptor beta chains drawn from one sample of a study of cytomegalovirus exposure and HLA in healthy donors. Only in-frame clones appear in the TCRdb table, and some are missing; sequencing was by immunoSEQ multiplex PCR. The table lists 220,000 or so clones, around four fifths of them singletons. Sequencing was performed on PBMCs. The receptors were sampled from a male donor in good health and CMV-seronegative. CDR3s include the opening cysteine and the closing phenylalanine or tryptophan. D genes are given only for firm matches.

>TRBJ2-5|TRBV19|TRBD1
CASSPGQGAQETQYF
>TRBJ2-3|TRBV27|TRBD1
CASRGTGWTDTQYF
>TRBJ2-1|TRBV6-5|.
CASSYSSSSRQFF
>TRBJ1-5|TRBV2|.
CASSERAGWGGQPQHF
>TRBJ1-1|TRBV5-1|.
CASSLGHSNTEAFF
>TRBJ1-1|TRBV27|.
CATSDFRGLEAFF
>TRBJ2-1|TRBV5-6|.
CASSWESGVNEQFF
>TRBJ1-5|TRBV6-1|.
CASSGLTRGNQPQHF
>TRBJ2-1|TRBV9|.
CASSPAPHDNEQFF
>TRBJ2-7|TRBV25-1|.
CASKTGRYEQYF
>TRBJ1-2|TRBV29-1|TRBD1
CSVDSGQGYGYTF
>TRBJ2-7|TRBV11-2|TRBD2
CASSSLGGVGEQYF
>TRBJ1-4|TRBV27|.
CASRISGGEKLFF
>TRBJ2-7|TRBV12-5|.
CASGLAGSYEQYF
>TRBJ2-2|TRBV19|.
CASSPLGGGRSTGELFF
>TRBJ2-3|TRBV14|.
CASSQDWALSSTDTQYF
>TRBJ2-7|TRBV9|.
CASSVTLGYEQYF
>TRBJ2-2|TRBV13|TRBD2
CASSLDRTSVNTGELFF
>TRBJ1-5|TRBV10-2|.
CASSEAGSGNQPQHF
>TRBJ1-4|TRBV28|TRBD1
CASSTHGTGRENEKLFF
>TRBJ2-5|TRBV18|TRBD1
CASSLGQGETQYF
>TRBJ2-1|TRBV5-6|TRBD1
CASSPTTGYNEQFF
>TRBJ2-2|TRBV9|TRBD1
CASSSGQGNTGELFF
>TRBJ2-3|TRBV19|TRBD2
CASTRRLAGGVDTQYF
>TRBJ1-6|TRBV19|TRBD1
CASTVQGSGNSPLHF
>TRBJ2-2|TRBV29-1|TRBD1
CSVVGQGGNTGELFF
>TRBJ2-3|TRBV28|TRBD2
CASSLGTSESTDTQYF